These 27 T cell receptor beta chains share one sample of origin, sequenced in a study of OX40 agonist ivuxolimab in advanced cancers. The library was generated by the immunoSEQ multiplex PCR assay. In its TCRdb copy, this immuneACCESS table keeps in-frame sequences only and misses some clones. Where compared with another copy, unresolved V genes explain less than half of these, and the others have no known cause. This sample comprises 50,000 to 85,000 clones, roughly 87% of them detected only once. The ten biggest clones cover 2% to 2.5% of the sample. The material was CD4+ or CD8+ T cells sorted from blood, obtained in a trial of the OX40 agonist ivuxolimab. The receptors come from an adult with an advanced solid tumor such as melanoma, head and neck, liver or kidney cancer.

The chain links TRBV6-1 to TRBJ2-7; D gene uncertain. The CDR3 has 15 residues. Germline V gene sequence: CDR1 MNHNS, CDR2 SASEGT. V shed 5 bases and J shed 2 bases, with 16 bases lying between them. CDR3 protein: CASSPRPTSPYEQYF. CDR3 DNA: TGTGCCAGCAGTCCCCGCCCGACATCCCCCTACGAGCAGTACTTC.

The V and J genes are TRBV7-2 and TRBJ1-2, with 7 bases that match TRBD1. Germline V gives CDR1 SGHTA, CDR2 FQGNSA. The junction had 5 bases not matched to a gene; V was cut back by 0 bases and J by 4 bases. The CDR3 has 15 amino acids. The CDR3 DNA is TGTGCCAGCAGCTTAGCCAGGGGGTCTTCCTATGGCTACACCTTC. This encodes CASSLARGSSYGYTF.

V gene TRBV28 combines with J gene TRBJ2-7, with 11 bases lining up with TRBD1. Germline V CDR1 and CDR2: MDHEN, SYDVKM. The CDR3 runs to 15 residues. The V gene end was trimmed by 3 bases and the J gene end by 6 bases; junction bases not matched to a gene: 7. The DNA for the CDR3 is TGTGCCAGCAGTTTGGCCTGGGACAGGGGGATCGAGCAGTACTTC. Translated, it gives CASSLAWDRGIEQYF.

This clone was seen just once. The rearrangement joins TRBV5-1 to TRBJ2-7; D is undetermined. V was trimmed by 6 bases and J by 6 bases, leaving 16 bases between them. The germline CDR1 and CDR2 sequences are SGHRS and YFSETQ. This CDR3 contains 13 residues. The CDR3 DNA follows: TGCGCCAGCATTTTAACAGACGGCGGCGAGCAGTACTTC. It translates to CASILTDGGEQYF. The whole variable domain, filled in from reference TRBV5-1 and TRBJ2-7, reads KAGVTQTPRYLIKTRGQQVTLSCSPISGHRSVSWYQQTPGQGLQFLFEYFSETQRNKGNFPGRFSGRQFSNSRSEMNVSTLELGDSALYLCASILTDGGEQYFGPGTRLTVT.

CDR3: CASSGSLRAGELFF. The CDR3 DNA reads TGTGCCAGCAGTGGGAGTTTACGGGCCGGGGAGCTGTTTTTT. This chain connects TRBV2 to TRBJ2-2; D is uncertain. The CDR3 length is 14 residues. V was pared by 4 bases and J by 6 bases, with 12 bases between. The germline gives CDR1 SNHLY, CDR2 FYNNEI.

V is TRBV10-1 and J is TRBJ1-2; D perhaps matches TRBD1 (6 bases). Between the trimmed V and J ends, which lost 2 bases and 4 bases, there was a span of 11 bases. This CDR3 has 14 amino acids. From germline, CDR1 is WNHNN and CDR2 SYGVQD (reference sequence). The CDR3: CASSERGAVYGYTF. CDR3 DNA sequence: TGCGCCAGCAGTGAGCGGGGGGCCGTCTATGGCTACACCTTC.

This clone was counted once. The rearrangement uses TRBV7-9 and TRBJ1-1, with D possibly being TRBD1 (5 bases). The length of the CDR3 is 14 residues. The germline V gene has CDR1 SEHNR and CDR2 FQNEAQ (reference sequence). Trimming took 1 base from V and 0 from J, leaving 6 bases between them. The CDR3 loop reads CASSLGGVNTEAFF. The CDR3 DNA sequence: TGTGCCAGCAGCTTAGGAGGGGTGAACACTGAAGCTTTCTTT.

By share, this clone counts as medium-sized. The chain combines TRBV5-1 with TRBJ2-5, with D maybe TRBD2 (5 bases). The germline V and J ends were trimmed by 5 bases and 0 bases, with 8 bases remaining between them. The CDR3 is 13 residues long. Germline values: CDR1 SGHRS, CDR2 YFSETQ. The CDR3 DNA sequence: TGCGCCAGCAGATCCGGGAACCAAGAGACCCAGTACTTC. Translated, it gives CASRSGNQETQYF.

J is TRBJ2-7 and V is TRBV20-1, with D maybe TRBD1 (5 bases). The CDR3 loop spans 10 amino acids. V dropped 6 bases and J dropped 11 bases, with 14 bases sitting between them. The germline V gene has CDR1 DFQATT and CDR2 SNEGSKA (reference sequence). The CDR3 nucleotides read TGCAGTGCCAGATCAGGGCTGGAGTACTTC. Amino acids: CSARSGLEYF.

This clone was seen only once. The chain has TRBV7-2 and TRBJ1-4; the match to TRBD1 covers 10 bases. The CDR3 is 16 residues long. CDR1 is SGHTA, CDR2 FQGNSA, per germline. The V segment lost 1 base and the J segment 5 bases; nucleotides outside the gene matches: 4. The CDR3 bases are TGTGCCAGCAGCTTAGGGGACAGGGGCTTCAATGAAAAACTGTTTTTT. This gives the protein CASSLGDRGFNEKLFF. The entire variable domain, with the rest obtained from reference TRBV7-2 and TRBJ1-4, is as follows: GAGVSQSPSNKVTEKGKDVELRCDPISGHTALYWYRQSLGQGLEFLIYFQGNSAPDKSGLPSDRFSAERTGGSVSTLTIQRTQQEDSAVYLCASSLGDRGFNEKLFFGSGTQLSVL.

This chain uses TRBV11-2 with TRBJ2-7; D might be TRBD2 (5 bases). The CDR3 sequence is 13 residues long. Trimming pared 0 bases from V and 9 bases from J, leaving 12 bases between. CDR1 is SGHAT and CDR2 is FQNNGV in the germline V gene. The CDR3 reads CASSLDIGLVQYF. CDR3 DNA sequence: TGTGCCAGCAGCTTAGATATCGGACTCGTGCAGTACTTC.

The chain carries TRBV10-1 and TRBJ2-7, with a possible D match to TRBD2 (7 bases). The germline V gene has CDR1 WNHNN and CDR2 SYGVQD (reference sequence). V lost 2 bases to trimming and J lost 3 bases, with 20 bases between them. This CDR3 comprises 17 residues. The CDR3 loop reads CASSEGGGGREYYEQYF. The CDR3 DNA reads as TGCGCCAGCAGTGAGGGGGGAGGGGGAAGGGAATACTACGAGCAGTACTTC.

The chain has TRBV7-2 and TRBJ2-6, with D hard to call. The V and J ends lost 2 bases and 2 bases respectively, with 7 bases between them. The germline CDR1 and CDR2 sequences are SGHTA and FQGNSA. The CDR3 runs 15 residues. In DNA form, the CDR3 reads TGTGCCAGCAGCTTATGGGGAACTGGGGCCAACGTCCTGACTTTC. It codes for CASSLWGTGANVLTF. Full variable domain (missing parts from reference TRBV7-2 and TRBJ2-6): GAGVSQSPSNKVTEKGKDVELRCDPISGHTALYWYRQSLGQGLEFLIYFQGNSAPDKSGLPSDRFSAERTGGSVSTLTIQRTQQEDSAVYLCASSLWGTGANVLTFGAGSRLTVL.

J is TRBJ2-7 and V is TRBV6-5; D is uncertain. This CDR3 contains 12 residues. Germline CDR1 MNHEY, CDR2 SVGAGI. V lost 8 bases and J 3 bases, leaving 11 bases between the germline ends. This chain's CDR3 is CASYNSYYEQYF. In DNA form, the CDR3 reads TGTGCCAGCTACAACAGTTACTACGAGCAGTACTTC.

The chain employs TRBV28 and TRBJ2-7; a possible D gene is TRBD2 (6 bases). Per germline, CDR1 MDHEN and CDR2 SYDVKM. Trimming took off 4 bases at V and 3 bases at J, with 19 bases between the two ends. This CDR3 is built from 16 residues. CDR3 nucleotide sequence: TGTGCCAGCAGTTCGGGGGAGTTTGTCCGGATCTACGAGCAGTACTTC. Residues: CASSSGEFVRIYEQYF.

This clone came up once. This chain connects TRBV28 to TRBJ1-5, with 11 positions matching TRBD1. Looked up from germline, CDR1 is MDHEN and CDR2 is SYDVKM. This CDR3 is built from 18 residues. The trim removed 5 bases at V and 0 bases at J, leaving 9 bases unmatched. This chain's CDR3 is CASSHRTGGGYSNQPQHF. DNA of the CDR3: TGTGCCAGCAGTCATAGGACAGGGGGCGGTTATAGCAATCAGCCCCAGCATTTT.

This clone appeared a few times. The gene calls are TRBV10-1 and TRBJ1-1; no clear D gene. CDR1 is WNHNN and CDR2 is SYGVQD in the germline V gene (reference sequence). This CDR3 is 16 amino acids long. V was shortened by 5 bases and J by 4 bases, with 20 bases between the two germline ends. The CDR3 here is CASSLLTPREGTEAFF. For the CDR3, the DNA is TGCGCCAGCAGTCTACTGACCCCCCGGGAAGGCACTGAAGCTTTCTTT.

The gene calls are TRBV30 and TRBJ2-1; TRBD2 is a possible D gene (6 bases). The ends were cut back, 1 base at V and 2 bases at J, with 15 bases in the middle. Germline CDR1 reads GTSNPN; CDR2 reads SVGIG (reference sequence). The CDR3 consists of 16 residues. In DNA, the CDR3 is TGTGCCTGGAGTGGACGACTCGGAGGGACCTACAATGAGCAGTTCTTC. Its protein product is CAWSGRLGGTYNEQFF.

The V call is TRBV19, the J call TRBJ1-4; perhaps TRBD1 as D (5 bases). The CDR3 consists of 15 residues. Germline CDR1 reads LNHDA; CDR2 reads SQIVND (reference sequence). V was shortened by 3 bases and J by 5 bases, with 13 bases between the two germline ends. In DNA, the CDR3 is TGTGCCAGTAGTATGATGGCCAGGGTAAATGAAAAACTGTTTTTT. Protein sequence: CASSMMARVNEKLFF.

This sequence joins TRBV5-1 and TRBJ1-1, with D uncertain. Germline CDR1 is SGHRS and CDR2 is YFSETQ. The CDR3 sequence is 12 residues long. V was cut by 1 base and J by 5 bases, with 6 bases left in between. DNA of the CDR3: TGCGCCAGCAGCTTGTTGGGGACTGAAGCTTTCTTT. Protein sequence: CASSLLGTEAFF.

The V gene is TRBV7-9, the J gene TRBJ2-5; a weak D match, TRBD1 (5 bases). V gave up 2 bases and J gave up 3 bases, with 10 bases separating them. CDR3 length equals 14 residues. Germline lookup yields CDR1 SEHNR and CDR2 FQNEAQ (reference sequence). The DNA for the CDR3 is TGTGCCAGCAGCTTATCAGGGTGGGAAGAGACCCAGTACTTC. Translation: CASSLSGWEETQYF. The full variable domain, in which reference TRBV7-9 and TRBJ2-5 provide the parts outside the CDR3, is DTGVSQNPRHKITKRGQNVTFRCDPISEHNRLYWYRQTLGQGPEFLTYFQNEAQLEKSRLLSDRFSAERPKGSFSTLEIQRTEQGDSAMYLCASSLSGWEETQYFGPGTRLLVL.

The chain employs TRBV2 and TRBJ1-1; D uncertain. Germline V lookup: CDR1 SNHLY, CDR2 FYNNEI. V lost 7 bases and J lost 4, with 7 bases in between. The CDR3 is made up of 11 amino acids. The CDR3 sequence is CASIGSTEAFF. DNA for the CDR3: TGTGCCAGCATTGGGAGCACTGAAGCTTTCTTT.

The rearrangement links TRBV9 to TRBJ2-6; TRBD1 matches 7 bases. Trimming cost V 3 bases and J 9 bases; bases outside gene matches: 12. Germline loops: CDR1 SGDLS, CDR2 YYNGEE. This CDR3 spans 16 amino acids. For the CDR3, the DNA is TGTGCCAGCAGCGGTGCCGGGACAGCATCGGTCAACGTCCTGACTTTC. Amino acids: CASSGAGTASVNVLTF.

The gene calls are TRBV2 and TRBJ1-1; no reliable D call. With 6 bases removed from V and 0 bases from J, the gap between germline ends came to 8 bases. CDR1 and CDR2 (germline): SNHLY, FYNNEI. The CDR3 is 13 residues long. Here the CDR3 DNA reads TGTGCCAGCAGCCTAACCATGAACACTGAAGCTTTCTTT. It specifies CASSLTMNTEAFF.

This clone has just a few counts. This sequence joins TRBV7-2 and TRBJ2-7; 7 positions agree with TRBD2. V lost 1 base to trimming and J lost 3 bases; unmatched junction nucleotides: 9. Germline V gene data show CDR1 as SGHTA and CDR2 as FQGNSA. The CDR3 contains 16 residues. The DNA for the CDR3 is TGTGCCAGCAGCTTAGAGCGCGGGAGAGGTAACTACGAGCAGTACTTC. This gives the protein CASSLERGRGNYEQYF.

The CDR3 here is CASSLTGHTTGELFF. The CDR3 DNA sequence: TGTGCCAGCAGCCTCACGGGACATACCACCGGGGAGCTGTTTTTT. V usage is TRBV11-2 and J usage is TRBJ2-2, with D possibly TRBD1 on 6 matching bases. V lost 5 bases and J 4 bases, leaving 14 bases between the germline ends. There are 15 residues in the CDR3. CDR1 and CDR2 from the germline V gene are SGHAT and FQNNGV.

V usage is TRBV18 and J usage is TRBJ1-5; D gene unclear. Germline-derived CDR1 and CDR2 are KGHSH and LQKENI. This CDR3 has 14 residues. Deletions cut 3 bases from V and 6 bases from J, with 12 bases between. The chain's CDR3 is CASSPDPGGQPQHF. The CDR3 DNA sequence: TGTGCCAGCTCACCTGACCCCGGCGGTCAGCCCCAGCATTTT.